This T cell receptor beta chain was identified in a study of T cells in Graves' hyperthyroidism and ophthalmopathy. Trimming took 4 bases from V and 7 from J; bases not matched to a gene: 6. Germline V gene data show CDR1 as SGHRS and CDR2 as YFSETQ. The CDR3 extends over 13 amino acids. This clonotype was found many times. Its specificity is not known. Using RNA transcripts as the source, TCR beta CDR3 regions were amplified. The HTBI primer set was used in a first-round RT-PCR of the TCR CDR3. Each CDR3 protein gets one entry after TCRdb re-called the multiplex PCR reads with MiXCR. The data show roughly 500,000 distinct CDR3 sequences, with approximately 16% seen just once and 25% to 30% held by the top ten. Study-level results: Before onset, ophthalmopathy was predicted by the model a median approximately 6.7 months earlier. Researchers found most expanded thyroid clonotypes above 0.001 in blood as well. From stable hyperthyroidism, ophthalmopathy was separated by a 13 V-J model.

Sequenced: blood. This chain uses TRBV5-1 with TRBJ1-2, with 8 nucleotides matching TRBD1. This TCR derives from a woman aged 30 to 39 with Graves' ophthalmopathy. As DNA, the CDR3 is TGCGCCAGCAGCGAACAGGGGGAAGTTGGCTACACCTTC. This encodes CASSEQGEVGYTF.